This T cell receptor (beta chain) stems from a study of blood T cell repertoires in COVID-19. This CDR3 spans 14 amino acids. J lost 3 bases, V lost 7 bases, and 3 bases had no gene match. Germline loops: CDR1 KGHDR, CDR2 SFDVKD. Method: immunoSEQ multiplex PCR; TCRdb's copy keeps in-frame clones and lacks some. The table has 200,000 to 300,000 clones, roughly 84% seen once. The chain is built from TRBV24-1 and TRBJ2-3, with 10 bases matching TRBD2. Sample: peripheral blood. The TCR originated in a man between 60 and 70 years old with acute or convalescent COVID-19. The CDR3 bases are TGTGCCACCAGCCCGGGACTAGCGACAGATACGCAGTATTTT. Protein product: CATSPGLATDTQYF.